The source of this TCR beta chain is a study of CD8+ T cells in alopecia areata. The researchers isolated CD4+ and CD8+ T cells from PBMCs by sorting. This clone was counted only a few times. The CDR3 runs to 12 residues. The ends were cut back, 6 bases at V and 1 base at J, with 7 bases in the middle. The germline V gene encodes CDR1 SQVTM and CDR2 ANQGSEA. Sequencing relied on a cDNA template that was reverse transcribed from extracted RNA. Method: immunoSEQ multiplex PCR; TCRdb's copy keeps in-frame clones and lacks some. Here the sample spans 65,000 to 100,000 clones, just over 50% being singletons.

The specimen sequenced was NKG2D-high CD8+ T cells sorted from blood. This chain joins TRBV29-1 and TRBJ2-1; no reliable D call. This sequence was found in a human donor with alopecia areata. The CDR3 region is CSVGPSYNEQFF. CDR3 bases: TGCAGCGTCGGCCCGTCCTACAATGAGCAGTTCTTC.